The next 20 T cell receptor beta chains were all read from a single sample in a study of blood T cell repertoires in COVID-19. The assay was immunoSEQ multiplex PCR, and TCRdb's table has in-frame clones only and misses some. The sample lists under 150,000 clones; around 85% were seen once. Input material: peripheral blood. These receptors originate from a middle-aged woman with active or convalescent COVID-19.

The chain carries TRBV7-9 and TRBJ1-1; D possibly corresponds to TRBD1 (5 bases). The CDR3 contains 13 residues. CDR1 and CDR2 (germline): SEHNR, FQNEAQ (reference sequence). V gave up 3 bases and J gave up 5 bases, with 10 bases separating them. The CDR3 here is CASSLGGITEAFF. As DNA, the CDR3 is TGTGCCAGCAGCTTGGGGGGTATAACTGAAGCTTTCTTT.

The chain uses TRBV28 and TRBJ1-2; 8 bases agree with TRBD1. The CDR3 contains 13 residues. Germline V gives CDR1 MDHEN, CDR2 SYDVKM. V lost 6 bases, J lost 4 bases, and 4 bases stayed unmatched. For the CDR3, the DNA is TGTGCCAGCAGCCAAGGACAGGGCTATGGCTACACCTTC. Translating it yields CASSQGQGYGYTF.

J is TRBJ1-6 and V is TRBV28; 7 bases match TRBD1. This CDR3 contains 14 residues. Germline CDR1 and CDR2: MDHEN and SYDVKM. V dropped 3 bases and J dropped 11; count of bases not matched to a gene: 7. The DNA of the CDR3 is TGTGCCAGCAGTTTGTCACAGGGGAGTACACCCCTCCACTTT. This translates into CASSLSQGSTPLHF.

The gene calls are TRBV28 and TRBJ2-5; 11 bases map to TRBD2. The V gene end was trimmed by 6 bases and the J gene end by 1 base; junction bases not matched to a gene: 13. Looked up from germline, CDR1 is MDHEN and CDR2 is SYDVKM. The CDR3 is made up of 18 amino acids. CDR3 sequence reads: CASSWPYRLAGTQETQYF. For the CDR3, the DNA is TGTGCCAGCAGCTGGCCCTACCGACTAGCGGGGACCCAAGAGACCCAGTACTTC.

V usage is TRBV6-5 and J usage is TRBJ2-2; no clear D. The CDR3 runs 14 residues. CDR1 is MNHEY, CDR2 SVGAGI, per germline. Trimming pared 2 bases from V and 4 bases from J, leaving 8 bases between. The CDR3: CASSYVDGTGELFF. CDR3 DNA sequence: TGTGCCAGCAGTTACGTAGATGGCACCGGGGAGCTGTTTTTT.

The V and J genes are TRBV10-2 and TRBJ2-3; tentatively, D is TRBD1 (6 bases). The V end lost 7 bases, the J end lost 2 bases, and 22 bases lay between the germline ends. Per germline, CDR1 WSHSY and CDR2 SAAADI. This CDR3 spans 17 amino acids. Written as DNA, the CDR3 is TGCGCCAGCACCGCCCGGGGTGAAGGGGGAGCCACAGATACGCAGTATTTT. Translation: CASTARGEGGATDTQYF.

J is TRBJ1-1 and V is TRBV4-1, with 8 bases fitting TRBD1. The germline V gene encodes CDR1 MGHRA and CDR2 YSYEKL. The length of the CDR3 is 13 residues. J gave up 7 bases and V 4 bases, and 5 bases lay outside the gene matches. CDR3 residues: CASSPGQVDEAFF. Written as DNA, the CDR3 is TGCGCCAGCAGCCCGGGACAGGTCGATGAAGCTTTCTTT.

This clone was found a few times. This chain links TRBV19 with TRBJ2-7, with 10 positions matching TRBD2. CDR1 is LNHDA, CDR2 SQIVND, per germline (reference sequence). With V trimmed by 1 base and J by 2 bases, 2 bases remained unmatched. This CDR3 comprises 15 residues. Here the CDR3 DNA reads TGTGCCAGTAGTATAGGACTAGCGGGTGCCTACGAGCAGTACTTC. Its translation is CASSIGLAGAYEQYF.

The table lists this clone with a count of one. The gene calls are TRBV6-1 and TRBJ1-1, with a weak D call TRBD1 (5 bases). The CDR3 length is 14 residues. Germline CDR1 and CDR2: MNHNS and SASEGT. The V end lost 3 bases, the J end lost 2 bases, and 10 bases lay between the germline ends. CDR3 sequence: CASSDREENTEAFF. CDR3 in DNA: TGTGCCAGCAGTGACAGGGAGGAAAACACTGAAGCTTTCTTT.

This chain joins TRBV29-1 and TRBJ1-5, with 7 bases aligning to TRBD1. V dropped 4 bases and J dropped 0; count of bases not matched to a gene: 6. Germline V gives CDR1 SQVTM, CDR2 ANQGSEA. The CDR3 extends over 15 amino acids. CDR3 protein: CSVAPGTASNQPQHF. CDR3 coding DNA: TGCAGCGTTGCCCCCGGGACAGCTAGCAATCAGCCCCAGCATTTT.

V is TRBV28 and J is TRBJ1-5; 11 bases align to TRBD1. CDR1 and CDR2 (germline): MDHEN, SYDVKM. J gave up 4 bases and V 7 bases, and 6 bases lay outside the gene matches. This CDR3 contains 15 residues. Here the CDR3 DNA reads TGTGCCAGCATCTTCGGACAGGGGGCTAATCAGCCCCAGCATTTT. Translated, it gives CASIFGQGANQPQHF.

The chain recombines TRBV5-1 with TRBJ1-4; 9 bases are a match to TRBD1. The J segment lost 10 bases and the V segment lost 0 bases, leaving 10 bases of the junction unmatched. Germline lookup yields CDR1 SGHRS and CDR2 YFSETQ. The CDR3 runs to 16 residues. CDR3 protein: CASSLVMGTGPGKLFF. The CDR3 DNA is TGCGCCAGCAGCTTGGTTATGGGGACAGGGCCGGGAAAACTGTTTTTT.

The chain is built from TRBV18 and TRBJ1-5, with TRBD1 matching 7 bases. Losses at the gene ends were 3 bases for V and 5 bases for J; bases not matched to a gene: 4. The germline V gene has CDR1 KGHSH and CDR2 LQKENI. The CDR3 is 14 amino acids. The CDR3: CASSPSGQYQPQHF. For the CDR3, the DNA is TGTGCCAGCTCACCGTCGGGACAGTATCAGCCCCAGCATTTT.

The chain joins TRBV28 to TRBJ2-7; 8 bases are shared with TRBD1. The CDR3 spans 16 residues. Germline-derived CDR1 and CDR2 are MDHEN and SYDVKM. The junction had 8 bases not matched to a gene; V was cut back by 2 bases and J by 2 bases. The CDR3 nucleotides read TGTGCCAGCAGTTTAGGTCCCGGACAGGGTACCTACGAGCAGTACTTC. Translation: CASSLGPGQGTYEQYF. The full variable domain, in which reference TRBV28 and TRBJ2-7 provide the parts outside the CDR3, is DVKVTQSSRYLVKRTGEKVFLECVQDMDHENMFWYRQDPGLGLRLIYFSYDVKMKEKGDIPEGYSVSREKKERFSLILESASTNQTSMYLCASSLGPGQGTYEQYFGPGTRLTVT.

In the case of this clone: Distinct nucleotide sequences in the sample also encode this CDR3. This CDR3 is CASSTAGGGSYEQYF. Written as DNA, the CDR3 is TGTGCCAGCAGTACGGCGGGTGGTGGCTCCTACGAGCAGTACTTC. The chain is built from TRBV6-2 or TRBV6-3 and TRBJ2-7; D possibly corresponds to TRBD2 (5 bases). Looked up from germline, CDR1 is MNHEY and CDR2 is SVGEGT. The CDR3 has 15 amino acids. Trimming took 5 bases from V and 0 from J, leaving 14 bases between them.

The table lists this clone with a count of one. The same CDR3 can be traced to other DNA sequences in this sample. The chain employs TRBV5-1 and TRBJ1-1; TRBD1 agrees at 8 bases. Germline CDR1 reads SGHRS; CDR2 reads YFSETQ. V trimming: 0 bases; J trimming: 1 base; junction bases outside the gene matches: 2. This CDR3 comprises 15 residues. The CDR3 DNA reads TGCGCCAGCAGCTTGGGGGGGACAGGGAACACTGAAGCTTTCTTT. Its protein product is CASSLGGTGNTEAFF. The entire variable domain, with the rest obtained from reference TRBV5-1 and TRBJ1-1, is as follows: KAGVTQTPRYLIKTRGQQVTLSCSPISGHRSVSWYQQTPGQGLQFLFEYFSETQRNKGNFPGRFSGRQFSNSRSEMNVSTLELGDSALYLCASSLGGTGNTEAFFGQGTRLTVV.

CDR3 in amino acids: CASSLSLGARVYEQYF. CDR3 DNA sequence: TGTGCCAGCAGTTTATCGTTGGGGGCGCGCGTCTACGAGCAGTACTTC. The rearrangement links TRBV27 to TRBJ2-7, with D tentatively TRBD1 (6 bases). The V end was cut by 0 bases, the J end by 3 bases, with 15 bases between. Germline V gene data show CDR1 as MNHEY and CDR2 as SMNVEV (reference sequence). This CDR3 has 16 amino acids.

The chain is built from TRBV6-6 and TRBJ2-7; no firm D call. The CDR3 has 15 amino acids. Trimming shortened V by 0 bases and J by 3 bases, and 12 bases separated the two germline ends. Germline assignment: CDR1 MNHNY and CDR2 SVGAGI (reference sequence). CDR3 protein: CASSYSQTINYEQYF. DNA for the CDR3: TGTGCCAGCAGTTACTCACAGACGATTAACTACGAGCAGTACTTC.

V is TRBV9 and J is TRBJ2-7; 10 positions agree with TRBD2. The CDR3 loop spans 15 amino acids. Trimming took 3 bases from V and 5 from J; bases not matched to a gene: 8. CDR1 is SGDLS and CDR2 is YYNGEE in the germline V gene. CDR3 sequence reads: CASSEGLANSHEQYF. As DNA, the CDR3 is TGTGCCAGCAGCGAGGGACTAGCGAATAGCCACGAGCAGTACTTC.

This clone was seen only a few times. The rearrangement joins TRBV4-2 to TRBJ2-1; 10 bases map to TRBD2. The CDR3 has 15 amino acids. CDR1 and CDR2 (germline): LGHNA, YNFKEQ. V shed 3 bases, J shed 10 bases, and the junction held 9 bases outside the gene matches. CDR3 DNA sequence: TGTGCCAGCAGCCAGTACAGCGGGGGGGGCCGGGAGCAGTTCTTC. As protein: CASSQYSGGGREQFF.